A single sample is the source of the 18 T cell receptor beta chains below, sequenced in a study of tumor-infiltrating lymphocytes in primary liver carcinoma. In addition to blood RNA drawn from unsorted whole blood, germline DNA was extracted. With roughly 500 ng total RNA as template and a constant-region primer, TCR beta cDNA was made. Three rounds of nested multiplex PCR with slightly modified ARM-PCR produced TCR beta libraries. Forward primers for TRBV1-TRBV30 and a C-beta reverse primer served the first two PCR rounds, at roughly 10 cycles each. TCRdb re-derived calls from the multiplex PCR reads in MiXCR, one entry per CDR3 protein. The sample includes 150,000 to 200,000 distinct CDR3 sequences, 50% to 75% of them seen just once. The sequenced sample was peripheral blood. All receptors derive from a man aged 35 to 55 with primary liver carcinoma and hepatitis B virus infection.

Turning to this clonotype: This may arise from a read error, as a much more abundant clone is one base away. The CDR3: CANSLDRRWDWTDTQYF. The DNA for the CDR3 is TGTGCCAACAGCTTAGATAGACGGTGGGACTGGACAGATACGCAGTATTTT. This sequence joins TRBV11-2 and TRBJ2-3; weak D call: TRBD2 (6 bases). The germline CDR1 and CDR2 sequences are SGHAT and FQNNGV. The CDR3 runs to 17 residues.

In its sample, this clonotype was seen a few times. The chain uses TRBV29-1 and TRBJ2-7; D is uncertain. V was trimmed by 0 bases and J by 2 bases, leaving 5 bases between them. This CDR3 is 12 amino acids long. Germline V gives CDR1 SQVTM, CDR2 ANQGSEA. This chain's CDR3 is CSVEDAPYEQYF. DNA of the CDR3: TGCAGCGTTGAAGACGCTCCCTACGAGCAGTACTTC.

A few counts support this clonotype. The V and J genes are TRBV13 and TRBJ2-5; D ambiguous. The V end was cut by 0 bases, the J end by 5 bases, with 13 bases between. The CDR3 has 15 amino acids. Per the germline V gene, CDR1 is PRHDT and CDR2 is FYEKMQ (reference sequence). For the CDR3, the DNA is TGTGCCAGCAGCTTAGGACGTCGGCTCGGGGAGACCCAGTACTTC. Amino acids: CASSLGRRLGETQYF.

Concerning this clonotype: One junction end does not reproduce the germline sequence, and a read error may be involved. The chain's CDR3 is CASSRNLAGQSYERYF. DNA for the CDR3: TGTGCCAGCAGCCGAAACCTAGCAGGGCAGTCCTACGAGCGGTACTTC. The chain employs TRBV4-2 and TRBJ2-7, with D possibly being TRBD1 or TRBD2 (5 bases each). CDR3 length: 16 amino acids. In germline, CDR1 is LGHNA, CDR2 YNFKEQ.

At least ten counts were recorded for this clonotype. J is TRBJ1-4 and V is TRBV11-2, with 9 bases lining up with TRBD1. The CDR3 sequence is 18 residues long. Germline trimming cut 5 bases from V and 0 bases from J; bases unmatched to any gene: 10. Germline CDR1 reads SGHAT; CDR2 reads FQNNGV. The CDR3 region is CASSARDRVVATNEKLFF. The CDR3 nucleotides are TGTGCCAGCAGCGCCCGGGACAGGGTCGTTGCAACTAATGAAAAACTGTTTTTT. Combining the CDR3 with reference TRBV11-2 and TRBJ1-4 gives the whole variable domain EAGVAQSPRYKIIEKRQSVAFWCNPISGHATLYWYQQILGQGPKLLIQFQNNGVVDDSQLPKDRFSAERLKGVDSTLKIQPAKLEDSAVYLCASSARDRVVATNEKLFFGSGTQLSVL.

This clonotype was recorded a few times. The CDR3: CASSSYMGSSPLHF. The CDR3 bases are TGTGCCAGCAGTTCATACATGGGGAGTTCACCCCTCCACTTT. The chain combines TRBV12-3 or TRBV12-4 with TRBJ1-6; D is unclear. V lost 4 bases and J 9 bases, leaving 13 bases between the germline ends. The CDR3 loop spans 14 amino acids.

As to this clonotype: At one end, the junction sequence differs from germline, possibly due to a read error. The chain couples TRBV29-1 to TRBJ1-2; no reliable D call. CDR1 is SQVTM and CDR2 is ANQGSEA in the germline V gene. The length of the CDR3 is 14 residues. In nucleotides, the CDR3 is TGCGGCGTTGAAGCAGACGGAGCGCACTATGGCTATACCTTC. Protein product: CGVEADGAHYGYTF.

For this clonotype: Being one base from a much bigger clone, this may be a read error. The J gene is TRBJ1-1, the V gene TRBV30; D possibly corresponds to TRBD1 (5 bases). Germline CDR1 GTSNPN, CDR2 SVGIG (reference sequence). The CDR3 is made up of 13 amino acids. Trimming shortened V by 0 bases and J by 8 bases, and 13 bases separated the two germline ends. The CDR3: CAWSVQGGLEAFF. CDR3 bases: TGTGCCTGGAGTGTTCAGGGTGGGCTCGAAGCTTTCTTT.

The CDR3 sequence: CASSLPEGEQYF. DNA of the CDR3: TGTGCCAGCAGCTTACCCGAGGGCGAGCAGTACTTC. This chain connects TRBV7-9 to TRBJ2-7; D may be TRBD2 (5 bases). There are 12 residues in the CDR3. Between the trimmed V and J ends, which lost 2 bases and 6 bases, there was a span of 8 bases. CDR1 is SEHNR and CDR2 is FQNEAQ in the germline V gene (reference sequence).

This rearrangement joins TRBV29-1 to TRBJ2-2; a possible D gene is TRBD1 (6 bases). This CDR3 spans 13 amino acids. The germline CDR1 and CDR2 sequences are SQVTM and ANQGSEA. Trimming removed 2 bases at V and 4 bases at J, with 8 bases between. As DNA, the CDR3 is TGCAGCGTTGAAAGGGGGTCCACCGGGGAGCTGTTTTTT. This sequence encodes CSVERGSTGELFF.

The sample holds one count of this clonotype. At one of its ends the junction is not consistent with the germline gene, which may arise from a read error. V usage is TRBV11-1 and J usage is TRBJ2-1; perhaps D is TRBD1 or TRBD2 (5 bases each). The CDR3 runs 19 residues. Germline assignment: CDR1 SGHAT and CDR2 FQDESV (reference sequence). CDR3 bases: TGTGCCAACAGCCTAGACTCGATTTCACCGGGGCGCGAGAGGGGTGAGCAGTTCTTC. It is translated as CANSLDSISPGRERGEQFF.

Points on this clonotype: A read error may explain this, as a much larger clone is one base away. V usage is TRBV11-2 and J usage is TRBJ2-7; D gene unclear. Germline lookup yields CDR1 SGHAT and CDR2 FQNNGV. The CDR3 runs to 16 residues. Deletions cut 1 base from V and 0 bases from J, with 13 bases between. In DNA, the CDR3 is TGTGCCAGCAGCTTAGGGGGATCCCGAAGCTCCTACGAGCAGTACTTC. Its protein product is CASSLGGSRSSYEQYF.

This clonotype was found a few times. The rearrangement uses TRBV29-1 and TRBJ1-1; D may be TRBD1 (5 bases). V lost 4 bases and J 12 bases, leaving 12 bases between the germline ends. Germline V CDR1 and CDR2: SQVTM, ANQGSEA. This CDR3 spans 10 amino acids. The CDR3 reads CSVGGRETFF. CDR3 in DNA: TGCAGCGTTGGAGGCAGGGAAACTTTCTTT.

The table lists this clonotype with many counts. The chain links TRBV29-1 to TRBJ2-7; 14 bases align to TRBD2. CDR1 is SQVTM and CDR2 is ANQGSEA in the germline V gene. V was clipped by 3 bases and J by 4 bases; unmatched bases: 2. The CDR3 runs 14 residues. As DNA, the CDR3 is TGCAGCGTTGAGGGACTAGCGGGAGTTTACGAGCAGTACTTC. This gives the protein CSVEGLAGVYEQYF.

Concerning this clonotype itself: The missing conserved phenylalanine or tryptophan at the end of this CDR3 makes a read error likely. The rearrangement links TRBV12-3 or TRBV12-4 to TRBJ2-7; weak D call: TRBD1 (6 bases). Trimming shortened V by 6 bases and J by 0 bases, and 12 bases separated the two germline ends. The CDR3 is 14 residues long. CDR3 DNA: TGTGCCAGCAGCCGGGACATTAGCTCCTACGAGCAGTACTTA. Translating it yields CASSRDISSYEQYL.

This rearrangement joins TRBV11-2 to TRBJ2-5, with 8 bases aligning to TRBD1. V trimming: 6 bases; J trimming: 4 bases; junction bases outside the gene matches: 7. The CDR3 is 14 amino acids. Germline V gene data show CDR1 as SGHAT and CDR2 as FQNNGV. The CDR3 sequence: CASSTQGAGETQYF. The CDR3 nucleotides read TGTGCCAGCAGTACTCAGGGGGCCGGAGAGACCCAGTACTTC.

A note on this clonotype: One end of the junction is discordant with germline, which a read error may explain. V usage is TRBV7-8 and J usage is TRBJ1-1, with D perhaps TRBD1 (5 bases). Germline lookup yields CDR1 SGHVS and CDR2 FQNEAQ. The CDR3 runs 19 residues. The CDR3 DNA reads as TGTGCCAGCAGCTTAGCTACGATATTCGGGGCGGGGATGAACACTGGAGCTTTCTTT. It encodes CASSLATIFGAGMNTGAFF.

The chain carries TRBV10-2 and TRBJ2-1, with 8 bases that match TRBD2. The ends lost 6 bases at V and 3 bases at J; junction bases unmatched: 7. The CDR3 loop spans 15 amino acids. Germline assignment: CDR1 WSHSY and CDR2 SAAADI. CDR3 region: CASSDQAGVYNEQFF. The CDR3 nucleotides read TGCGCCAGCAGCGATCAAGCGGGAGTCTACAATGAGCAGTTCTTC.